This T cell receptor (beta chain) was captured in a study of T-cell reconstitution after alpha-beta-depleted transplantation in children. Unique molecular identifiers were incorporated during preparation of the TCRbeta library. TCRdb redid the calling of the PCR reads with MiXCR, one entry per CDR3 protein. The table shows about 640,000 distinct CDR3 sequences, with approximately 16% occurring only once. The germline V gene encodes CDR1 KGHDR and CDR2 SFDVKD. There are 14 residues in the CDR3. V lost 0 bases and J 3 bases, leaving 6 bases between the germline ends. V gene TRBV24-1 combines with J gene TRBJ2-3; D remains ambiguous. The starting material was PBMCs from the stem cell graft donor, obtained from the stem cell graft. The source is a human donor who donated a stem cell graft to a child with acute myeloid leukemia. Here the CDR3 reads CATSDLSGTDTQYF. For the CDR3, the DNA is TGTGCCACCAGTGATTTGTCAGGAACAGATACGCAGTATTTT.